Shown below are 29 T cell receptor beta chains from a single sample sequenced in a study of cytomegalovirus exposure and HLA in healthy donors. The PCR made use of 60 Vbeta and 13 Jbeta primers. Some clones are missing from TCRdb's copy, which holds only in-frame ones; the method was immunoSEQ multiplex PCR. The table lists more than 110,000 clones, with about 2.5% in the top ten. Input material: PBMCs. The receptor set was obtained from a man aged 35 to 55 in good health and CMV-seronegative.

The chain has TRBV7-9 and TRBJ1-1; D call uncertain. Germline V CDR1 and CDR2: SEHNR, FQNEAQ (reference sequence). Between the trimmed V and J ends, which lost 5 bases and 1 base, there was a span of 8 bases. CDR3 size: 13 residues. This chain's CDR3 is CASSRNRNTEAFF. In DNA, the CDR3 is TGTGCCAGCAGCCGTAACAGGAACACTGAAGCTTTCTTT.

J is TRBJ2-3 and V is TRBV10-3, with TRBD1 matching 8 bases. The CDR3 has 14 amino acids. V lost 3 bases to trimming and J lost 4 bases; unmatched junction nucleotides: 3. Germline V gives CDR1 ENHRY, CDR2 SYGVKD. The CDR3 is CAISDDRGADTQYF. The CDR3 DNA follows: TGTGCCATCAGTGATGACAGGGGCGCAGATACGCAGTATTTT.

The V call is TRBV15, the J call TRBJ1-4; 8 nucleotides match TRBD1. The CDR3 spans 15 residues. CDR1 is LNHNV and CDR2 is YYDKDF in the germline V gene (reference sequence). V lost 2 bases, J lost 7 bases, and 6 bases stayed unmatched. The CDR3 nucleotides are TGTGCCACCAGCAGACCTGACAGGGGATCTGAAAAACTGTTTTTT. It codes for CATSRPDRGSEKLFF. Supplemented by reference TRBV15 and TRBJ1-4, the full variable domain reads DAMVIQNPRYQVTQFGKPVTLSCSQTLNHNVMYWYQQKSSQAPKLLFHYYDKDFNNEADTPDNFQSRRPNTSFCFLDIRSPGLGDTAMYLCATSRPDRGSEKLFFGSGTQLSVL.

The V call is TRBV7-8, the J call TRBJ1-5; D remains ambiguous. CDR1 is SGHVS and CDR2 is FQNEAQ in the germline V gene. V lost 1 base to trimming and J lost 0 bases, with 4 bases between them. The CDR3 sequence is 14 residues long. The CDR3 sequence: CASSLVRSNQPQHF. The CDR3 DNA reads TGTGCCAGCAGCTTAGTCCGTAGCAATCAGCCCCAGCATTTT.

The rearrangement uses TRBV15 and TRBJ2-7, with 8 nucleotides matching TRBD1. Germline loops: CDR1 LNHNV, CDR2 YYDKDF (reference sequence). J was trimmed by 7 bases and V by 4 bases; bases with no gene match: 12. CDR3 length: 15 residues. Here the CDR3 DNA reads TGTGCCACCAGCACTGACAGGGGAGTTCGATGGGAGCAGTACTTC. Amino acid sequence: CATSTDRGVRWEQYF.

The V and J genes are TRBV25-1 and TRBJ2-2; D gene ambiguous. The ends were cut back, 9 bases at V and 4 bases at J, with 15 bases in the middle. Germline V gene sequence: CDR1 MGHDK, CDR2 SYGVNS. This CDR3 region has 14 residues. The CDR3 loop is CASAPSGFTGELFF. The CDR3 bases are TGTGCCAGTGCTCCCTCCGGGTTCACCGGGGAGCTGTTTTTT. Combining the CDR3 with reference TRBV25-1 and TRBJ2-2 gives the whole variable domain EADIYQTPRYLVIGTGKKITLECSQTMGHDKMYWYQQDPGMELHLIHYSYGVNSTEKGDLSSESTVSRIRTEHFPLTLESARPSHTSQYLCASAPSGFTGELFFGEGSRLTVL.

V is TRBV18 and J is TRBJ1-6, with D unresolved. Trimming shortened V by 2 bases and J by 7 bases, and 6 bases separated the two germline ends. CDR1 is KGHSH and CDR2 is LQKENI in the germline V gene. The CDR3 totals 13 residues. The CDR3 here is CASSPEGNSPLHF. The CDR3 nucleotides read TGTGCCAGCTCACCAGAGGGCAATTCACCCCTCCACTTT.

The V gene is TRBV10-3, the J gene TRBJ2-7; a weak D match, TRBD1 (6 bases). Deletions cut 10 bases from V and 0 bases from J, with 13 bases between. Germline V gene data show CDR1 as ENHRY and CDR2 as SYGVKD. The CDR3 is made up of 13 amino acids. The CDR3 loop is CATQGQFSYEQYF. The CDR3 bases are TGTGCCACCCAGGGGCAGTTCTCCTACGAGCAGTACTTC.

This rearrangement joins TRBV7-3 to TRBJ2-1; 7 nucleotides line up with TRBD2. This CDR3 is built from 16 residues. Per germline, CDR1 SGHTA and CDR2 FQGTGA. Unmatched junction bases numbered 9, after V lost 4 bases and J lost 3 bases. In nucleotides, the CDR3 is TGTGCCAGCAGCTCCATGGGGGGGGTGGGCTACAATGAGCAGTTCTTC. This codes for CASSSMGGVGYNEQFF. The whole variable domain, remainder taken from reference TRBV7-3 and TRBJ2-1, is GAGVSQTPSNKVTEKGKYVELRCDPISGHTALYWYRQSLGQGPEFLIYFQGTGAADDSGLPNDRFFAVRPEGSVSTLKIQRTERGDSAVYLCASSSMGGVGYNEQFFGPGTRLTVL.

V is TRBV7-2 and J is TRBJ1-6; TRBD1 agrees at 9 bases. Germline CDR1 reads SGHTA; CDR2 reads FQGNSA. There are 15 residues in the CDR3. The ends lost 3 bases at V and 8 bases at J; junction bases unmatched: 5. The CDR3 loop is CASSLDRGVYSPLHF. In nucleotides, the CDR3 is TGTGCCAGCAGCTTGGACAGGGGAGTTTATTCACCCCTCCACTTT.

V gene TRBV19 combines with J gene TRBJ1-1, with D possibly being TRBD1 (5 bases). The germline CDR1 and CDR2 sequences are LNHDA and SQIVND (reference sequence). This CDR3 is 16 amino acids long. V lost 9 bases, J lost 0 bases, and 20 bases lay in between. The CDR3 sequence: CASRRGGLPMNTEAFF. In DNA, the CDR3 is TGTGCCAGCAGGCGCGGGGGGTTACCCATGAACACTGAAGCTTTCTTT.

The CDR3 region has the DNA TGTGCCAGCAGGCGGGACGGAGCGAACACTGAAGCTTTCTTT. This codes for CASRRDGANTEAFF. This chain links TRBV6-6 with TRBJ1-1; weak D call: TRBD1 (5 bases). Germline lookup yields CDR1 MNHNY and CDR2 SVGAGI (reference sequence). Between the trimmed V and J ends, which lost 6 bases and 1 base, there was a span of 12 bases. CDR3 length equals 14 residues.

The J gene is TRBJ1-5, the V gene TRBV7-2; D remains unclear. V was shortened by 3 bases and J by 6 bases, with 15 bases between the two germline ends. The length of the CDR3 is 15 residues. Germline V CDR1 and CDR2: SGHTA, FQGNSA. For the CDR3, the DNA is TGTGCCAGCAGCTTCGACCCCGGGAGGAGTCAGCCCCAGCATTTT. Its protein product is CASSFDPGRSQPQHF.

The chain carries TRBV7-3 and TRBJ2-7; 7 bases line up with TRBD1. The junction had 16 bases not matched to a gene; V was cut back by 3 bases and J by 2 bases. Germline-derived CDR1 and CDR2 are SGHTA and FQGTGA. The CDR3 runs to 18 residues. CDR3 sequence: CASSFLTLDRSFPYEQYF. CDR3 in DNA: TGTGCCAGCAGCTTTTTGACTCTGGACAGGTCCTTTCCCTACGAGCAGTACTTC.

Comment on this clone: At the DNA level, this CDR3 is encoded by other sequences in the same sample as well. The V and J genes are TRBV9 and TRBJ1-1; D gene unclear. Trimming removed 1 base at V and 1 base at J, with 5 bases between. The germline gives CDR1 SGDLS, CDR2 YYNGEE. There are 13 residues in the CDR3. This CDR3 is CASSVTGNTEAFF. CDR3 sequence (DNA): TGTGCCAGCAGCGTAACCGGGAACACTGAAGCTTTCTTT.

The chain joins TRBV6-5 to TRBJ1-1; 9 positions match TRBD1. J gave up 12 bases and V 5 bases, and 7 bases lay outside the gene matches. Germline V lookup: CDR1 MNHEY, CDR2 SVGAGI. The CDR3 is 12 amino acids. DNA for the CDR3: TGTGCCAGCAGTCCCCGGACAGGGGACTCTTTCTTT. Protein product: CASSPRTGDSFF.

V is TRBV18 and J is TRBJ1-5, with 7 bases identical to TRBD1. Germline CDR1 and CDR2: KGHSH and LQKENI. V lost 4 bases to trimming and J lost 5 bases; unmatched junction nucleotides: 11. This CDR3 comprises 16 residues. The CDR3 spells CASSRFHDRVDQPQHF. CDR3 coding DNA: TGTGCCAGCTCACGATTCCATGACAGGGTCGATCAGCCCCAGCATTTT.

The rearrangement joins TRBV10-3 to TRBJ2-2; D is perhaps TRBD2 (5 bases). CDR1 and CDR2 from the germline V gene are ENHRY and SYGVKD. The ends were cut back, 8 bases at V and 1 base at J, with 11 bases in the middle. This CDR3 is 14 amino acids long. CDR3 protein: CAIWSGRNTGELFF. The CDR3 bases are TGTGCCATCTGGTCGGGGAGGAACACCGGGGAGCTGTTTTTT.

V is TRBV7-2 and J is TRBJ2-5; D possibly corresponds to TRBD1 (7 bases). This CDR3 has 16 amino acids. Trimming left V 2 bases short and J 2 bases short, with 15 bases between. Per germline, CDR1 SGHTA and CDR2 FQGNSA. The chain's CDR3 is CASSLSSGGGQETQYF. DNA of the CDR3: TGTGCCAGCAGCTTAAGCTCAGGGGGAGGACAAGAGACCCAGTACTTC.

The chain combines TRBV5-1 with TRBJ2-5, with D perhaps TRBD2 (6 bases). The V gene's germline CDR1 is SGHRS and CDR2 YFSETQ. The CDR3 consists of 14 residues. With 1 base removed from V and 1 base from J, the gap between germline ends came to 8 bases. The CDR3 DNA is TGCGCCAGCAGCTTGACTAGCCGCCAAGAGACCCAGTACTTC. This codes for CASSLTSRQETQYF.

The J gene is TRBJ2-7, the V gene TRBV29-1; weak D call: TRBD1 (6 bases). CDR1 and CDR2 from the germline V gene are SQVTM and ANQGSEA. Trimming removed 6 bases from V and 3 bases from J, with 12 bases in between. The length of the CDR3 is 12 residues. CDR3 in DNA: TGCAGCGTCCGACAGGACCTCTACGAGCAGTACTTC. Translating gives CSVRQDLYEQYF.

This chain uses TRBV7-2 with TRBJ2-1, with 12 bases lining up with TRBD2. Germline trimming cut 2 bases from V and 9 bases from J; bases unmatched to any gene: 5. Germline V gene data show CDR1 as SGHTA and CDR2 as FQGNSA. The CDR3 runs to 15 residues. In DNA form, the CDR3 reads TGTGCCAGCAGCTTACTAGCGGGGGGGCTGGGTGAGCAGTTCTTC. The encoded protein is CASSLLAGGLGEQFF.

A remark on this clone: Different DNA sequences within this sample yield the same CDR3. The chain uses TRBV6-4 and TRBJ1-2; the D gene is possibly TRBD1 (6 bases). The CDR3 totals 13 residues. Trimming left V 2 bases short and J 5 bases short, with 9 bases between. Germline loops: CDR1 MRHNA, CDR2 SNTAGT. The DNA of the CDR3 is TGTGCCAGCAGTGACAGGCAGGGGTATGGCTACACCTTC. Translation: CASSDRQGYGYTF.

The rearrangement uses TRBV14 and TRBJ1-2; D is uncertain. This CDR3 contains 13 residues. The V and J ends lost 3 bases and 4 bases respectively, with 9 bases between them. Germline V CDR1 and CDR2: SGHDN, FVKESK. The CDR3 nucleotides are TGTGCCAGCAGCCAGGCGGTGACCTATGGCTACACCTTC. Amino acids: CASSQAVTYGYTF.

The chain combines TRBV28 with TRBJ1-2; D call uncertain. Trimming removed 5 bases from V and 0 bases from J, with 13 bases in between. The CDR3 consists of 15 residues. The V gene's germline CDR1 is MDHEN and CDR2 SYDVKM. CDR3 bases: TGTGCCAGCAGTGTTGGCGGTACCGCTAACTATGGCTACACCTTC. Translating gives CASSVGGTANYGYTF.

J is TRBJ2-5 and V is TRBV2; tentative D call: TRBD1 (6 bases). The CDR3 sequence is 14 residues long. Trimming stripped 3 bases from V and 5 bases from J, with 13 bases between. The germline CDR1 and CDR2 sequences are SNHLY and FYNNEI. CDR3 nucleotide sequence: TGTGCCAGCAGTGACACAGGGAAAGTGGAGACCCAGTACTTC. The encoded protein is CASSDTGKVETQYF.

The chain combines TRBV12-5 with TRBJ2-1, with 9 bases aligning to TRBD1. V trimming: 1 base; J trimming: 7 bases; junction bases outside the gene matches: 14. The germline gives CDR1 LGHNT, CDR2 FRNRAP. There are 18 residues in the CDR3. The CDR3 sequence: CASGLDPKSGTGKNEQFF. The CDR3 region has the DNA TGTGCTAGTGGTTTGGATCCAAAATCTGGGACAGGGAAAAATGAGCAGTTCTTC. Complete variable domain (other parts from reference TRBV12-5 and TRBJ2-1): DARVTQTPRHKVTEMGQEVTMRCQPILGHNTVFWYRQTMMQGLELLAYFRNRAPLDDSGMPKDRFSAEMPDATLATLKIQPSEPRDSAVYFCASGLDPKSGTGKNEQFFGPGTRLTVL.

This chain connects TRBV4-1 to TRBJ1-1; D call uncertain. The germline gives CDR1 MGHRA, CDR2 YSYEKL. Deletions cut 1 base from V and 3 bases from J, with 12 bases between. This CDR3 is 15 amino acids long. The CDR3 loop reads CASSQVLVAYTEAFF. The CDR3 DNA reads TGCGCCAGCAGCCAAGTTCTAGTGGCTTACACTGAAGCTTTCTTT.

The chain links TRBV11-2 to TRBJ1-1; 7 bases agree with TRBD1. CDR1 is SGHAT, CDR2 FQNNGV, per germline. The CDR3 spans 12 residues. V was pared by 4 bases and J by 5 bases, with 1 base of the junction left unmatched. CDR3 amino acids: CASSYRGTEAFF. The CDR3 region has the DNA TGTGCCAGCAGCTACAGGGGTACTGAAGCTTTCTTT.